This T cell receptor beta chain was sequenced during a study of T cell changes during pregnancy in multiple sclerosis. Libraries were prepared by immunoSEQ multiplex PCR; TCRdb keeps only in-frame clonotypes and omits some of them. The top ten hold roughly 0.45% of the sample, which has about 31,000 clones, about 93% seen once. Germline CDR1 and CDR2: SGHTA and FQGTGA. The CDR3 runs to 16 residues. V shed 2 bases and J shed 1 base, with 12 bases lying between them. The J gene is TRBJ2-1, the V gene TRBV7-3; TRBD2 is a possible D gene (5 bases). The sequencing here drew on CD4+ T cells from peripheral blood mononuclear cells, taken in the second trimester of pregnancy. The receptor was derived from a female donor with multiple sclerosis, enrolled in a pregnancy study. The CDR3 loop is CASSLWRVTSYNEQFF. CDR3 coding DNA: TGTGCCAGCAGCTTATGGCGGGTCACTTCCTACAATGAGCAGTTCTTC.